Below are 3 T cell receptor beta chains sequenced from a single sample in a study of CD8+ T cells in alopecia areata. Reverse transcription of extracted RNA yielded cDNA, which provided the sequencing template. Some clones are missing from TCRdb's copy, which holds only in-frame ones; the method was immunoSEQ multiplex PCR. Among approximately 140,000 clones listed, approximately 50% were seen once. Sequences were obtained from CD4+ T cells sorted from blood. Source of these receptors: a human donor with alopecia areata.

The rearrangement uses TRBV29-1 and TRBJ1-3; D is possibly TRBD1 (5 bases). This CDR3 spans 12 amino acids. CDR1 SQVTM and CDR2 ANQGSEA come from the germline V gene. V lost 6 bases and J lost 0, with 6 bases in between. CDR3 nucleotide sequence: TGCAGCGTAGACAGCTCTGGAAACACCATATATTTT. Amino acids: CSVDSSGNTIYF.

The rearrangement joins TRBV28 to TRBJ2-5, with unresolved D. Per germline, CDR1 MDHEN and CDR2 SYDVKM. V was pared by 6 bases and J by 4 bases, with 18 bases between. CDR3 length: 15 residues. The CDR3: CASSPPGWVGETQYF. CDR3 DNA: TGTGCCAGCAGCCCACCGGGTTGGGTTGGAGAGACCCAGTACTTC. Full variable domain (rest looked up from reference TRBV28 and TRBJ2-5): DVKVTQSSRYLVKRTGEKVFLECVQDMDHENMFWYRQDPGLGLRLIYFSYDVKMKEKGDIPEGYSVSREKKERFSLILESASTNQTSMYLCASSPPGWVGETQYFGPGTRLLVL.

This clone occurred a few times. The chain couples TRBV20-1 to TRBJ2-1; D possibly corresponds to TRBD1 (5 bases). The germline CDR1 and CDR2 sequences are DFQATT and SNEGSKA (reference sequence). This CDR3 region has 11 residues. CDR3 in DNA: TGCAGCTACAGGCTATACAATGAGCAGTTCTTC. It codes for CSYRLYNEQFF.